This T cell receptor beta chain was captured by sequencing in a study of shared clonotypes between healthy human individuals. Study-wide findings and caveats: Large depth notwithstanding, sorted-subset sequencing proved incomplete by rarefaction.

Genomic DNA per cell subset filled all wells of several immunoSEQ plates. Sequencing was performed with immunoSEQ multiplex PCR; in TCRdb, only in-frame clones are kept and a portion is missing. The sample comprises approximately 97,000 clones, under 70% of which are singletons, and around 41% rests with the top ten. Regarding this clone: Its antigen is not identified.

Trimming took 4 bases from V and 9 from J; bases not matched to a gene: 12. The CDR3 runs 15 residues. Germline CDR1 is MRHNA and CDR2 is SNTAGT. The CD8 memory fraction combined CD45RO+ cells with TemRA cells (CCR7-negative CD45RA+). The sequenced sample consisted of memory CD8+ T cells sorted from blood. Subset described: CD45RO+ cells pooled with CCR7-negative TemRA cells. The chain carries TRBV6-4 and TRBJ2-7; 10 positions match TRBD2. The receptor comes from a man aged 25-45 years in good health. CDR3 DNA sequence: TGTGCCAGCAGTGCTAGCGGGAGTCCTACGAGTAGGCAGTACTTC. This sequence encodes CASSASGSPTSRQYF.